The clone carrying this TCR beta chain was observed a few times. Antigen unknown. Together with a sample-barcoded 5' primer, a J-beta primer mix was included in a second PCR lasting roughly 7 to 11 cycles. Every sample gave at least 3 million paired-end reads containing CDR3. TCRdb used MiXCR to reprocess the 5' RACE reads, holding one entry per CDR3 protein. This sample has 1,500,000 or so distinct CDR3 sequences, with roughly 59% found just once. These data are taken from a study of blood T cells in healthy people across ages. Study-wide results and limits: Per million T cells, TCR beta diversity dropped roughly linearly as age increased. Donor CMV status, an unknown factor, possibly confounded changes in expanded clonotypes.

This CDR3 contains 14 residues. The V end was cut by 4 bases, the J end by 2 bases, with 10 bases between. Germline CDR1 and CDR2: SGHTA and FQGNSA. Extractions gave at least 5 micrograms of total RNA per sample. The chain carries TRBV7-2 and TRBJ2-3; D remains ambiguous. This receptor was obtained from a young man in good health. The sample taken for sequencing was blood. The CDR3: CASSSQSSTDTQYF. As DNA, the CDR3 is TGTGCCAGCAGCTCGCAATCCTCCACAGATACGCAGTATTTT.